This is a list of T cell receptor beta chains from one sample in a study of blood T cell repertoires in COVID-19. Data came from immunoSEQ multiplex PCR; TCRdb stores just in-frame clones and leaves some out. The sample carries 35,000 to 40,000 clones, 70% to 90% recorded once. The sequencing input was peripheral blood. Every receptor here comes from a human donor in a cohort sampled during active COVID-19. The CDR3 runs from the conserved cysteine through the conserved F or W. The D gene is left open where the match is weak. Size is omitted from some rows. Given values are once, few, many or a class for expanded clones.

>TRBJ1-1|.|TRBV15|.
CATSSLRVGNTEAFF
TGTGCCACCAGCAGCCTACGGGTCGGGAACACTGAAGCTTTCTTT
>TRBJ2-7|few|TRBV10-1|TRBD1
CASSVKTGNEQYF
TGCGCCAGCAGTGTCAAGACAGGGAACGAGCAGTACTTC
>TRBJ2-1|.|TRBV3-1/TRBV3-2|TRBD2
CASSQAQRGKFF
TGTGCCAGCAGCCAAGCCCAGCGGGGAAAGTTCTTC
>TRBJ2-1|.|TRBV18|TRBD1
CASSPLQGNYNEQFF
TGTGCCAGCTCACCTCTACAGGGGAACTACAATGAGCAGTTCTTC
>TRBJ2-3|.|TRBV6-5|TRBD2
CATRTSGDTDTQYF
TGTGCCACCCGGACTAGCGGGGACACAGATACGCAGTATTTT
>TRBJ1-5|.|TRBV4-1|.
CASSQDRGRQPQHF
TGCGCCAGCAGCCAAGATAGGGGCCGTCAGCCCCAGCATTTT
>TRBJ2-3|.|TRBV7-9|.
CASSLSLSTDTQYF
TGTGCCAGCAGCCTCTCCCTTAGCACAGATACGCAGTATTTT
>TRBJ2-1|.|TRBV18|TRBD1
CASSPGQGDEQFF
TGTGCCAGCTCACCAGGGCAGGGGGATGAGCAGTTCTTC
>TRBJ1-3|few|TRBV10-1|TRBD1
CASGQGYTIYF
TGCGCCAGCGGACAGGGTTACACCATATATTTT
>TRBJ1-1|few|TRBV19|.
CASSPREAGSEAFF
TGTGCCAGTAGCCCCAGGGAAGCGGGTTCTGAAGCTTTCTTT
>TRBJ1-2|few|TRBV9|.
CASRSDYYGYTF
TGTGCCAGCAGGTCAGACTACTATGGCTACACCTTC
>TRBJ1-2|few|TRBV3-1/TRBV3-2|TRBD1
CASSHPGGGYGYTF
TGTGCCAGCAGCCATCCAGGGGGAGGCTATGGCTACACCTTC
>TRBJ1-2|.|TRBV4-2|TRBD1
CASSLSTGSGYTF
TGTGCCAGCAGCCTCTCGACAGGGAGTGGCTACACCTTC
>TRBJ2-1|.|TRBV7-3|.
CASSLNPPAANDNEQFF
TGTGCCAGCAGCTTAAACCCCCCCGCGGCTAACGACAATGAGCAGTTCTTC
>TRBJ1-1|.|TRBV5-1|.
CASSLALGGGEAFF
TGCGCCAGCAGCTTGGCCTTGGGGGGTGGGGAAGCTTTCTTT
>TRBJ2-2|.|TRBV4-1|TRBD2
CASSQGPGGLTGELFF
TGCGCCAGCAGCCAAGGTCCGGGGGGGCTCACCGGGGAGCTGTTTTTT